Given below is one T cell receptor beta chain in context. The data are from a study of CD8 T cells in Susac syndrome. This CDR3 contains 13 residues. Trimming removed 4 bases from V and 9 bases from J, with 14 bases in between. From germline, CDR1 is SGHDT and CDR2 YYEEEE. With random hexamers, roughly 0.45 to 1 ug RNA was reverse transcribed. The CDR3 of TCR beta was amplified by immunoSEQ multiplex PCR across 54 Vbeta and 13 Jbeta. TCRdb re-derived calls from the immunoSEQ multiplex PCR reads in MiXCR, one entry per CDR3 protein. The sample includes approximately 190,000 distinct CDR3 sequences, around 95% of them seen just once.

The sample consisted of CD4+ T cells from PBMCs. This sequence originates from a human donor with Susac syndrome. J is TRBJ1-5 and V is TRBV5-6; tentatively, D is TRBD1 (5 bases). The CDR3 region is CASSPAGPGPQHF. CDR3 DNA: TGTGCCAGCAGCCCAGCGGGACCAGGGCCCCAGCATTTT.